The entry that follows covers one T cell receptor (beta chain) sequence. As yet, its antigen is unknown. Germline V CDR1 and CDR2: SQVTM, ANQGSEA. This CDR3 has 12 amino acids. TCR beta libraries were prepared from cDNA with unique molecular identifiers. The authors obtained roughly 0.5 million cDNA molecules from approximately 1 to 10 million T cells. TCRdb itself ran the PCR reads through MiXCR, one entry per CDR3 protein. The table lists hundreds of thousands of distinct CDR3 sequences, roughly 30% of them singletons. This sample was taken from a study of post-analysis software for immune sequencing data. About the research overall: Secondary progressive, relapsing-remitting and progressive-relapsing multiple sclerosis were among the included disease courses.

General study points: Controls' normalized Chao1 diversity significantly exceeded that of multiple sclerosis patients. Same-batch samples co-clustered strongly by F measure. Compared with controls, patients had more of about 5 TRBV segments, including TRBV5-6, TRBV5-1 and TRBV20-1.

The clonotype was recovered from a girl aged 10-17 years with multiple sclerosis. The chain joins TRBV29-1 to TRBJ2-1; D gene ambiguous. The J call may be in error: the DNA end matches TRBJ2-7 better. The material sequenced was blood. CDR3 DNA sequence: TGCAGCGTTGAAGGTCAGCTCGACGAGCAGTACTTC. Translated: CSVEGQLDEQYF.